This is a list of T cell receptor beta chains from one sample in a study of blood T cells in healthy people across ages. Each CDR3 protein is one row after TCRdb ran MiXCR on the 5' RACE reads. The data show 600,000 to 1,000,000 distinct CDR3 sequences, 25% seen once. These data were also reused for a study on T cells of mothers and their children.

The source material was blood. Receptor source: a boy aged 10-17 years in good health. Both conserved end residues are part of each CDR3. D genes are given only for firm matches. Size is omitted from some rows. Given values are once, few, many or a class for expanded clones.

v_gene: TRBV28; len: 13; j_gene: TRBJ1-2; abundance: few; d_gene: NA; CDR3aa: CASSPWGPYGYTF; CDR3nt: TGTGCCAGCAGTCCTTGGGGCCCCTATGGCTACACCTTC
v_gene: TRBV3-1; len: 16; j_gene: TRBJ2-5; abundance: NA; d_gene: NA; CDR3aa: CASSQVKAGQQETQYF; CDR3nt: TGTGCCAGCAGCCAAGTCAAGGCCGGACAACAAGAGACCCAGTACTTC
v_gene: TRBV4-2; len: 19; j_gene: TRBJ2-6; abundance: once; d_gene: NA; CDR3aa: CASSQDLFRDNSGANVLTF; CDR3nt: TGTGCCAGCAGCCAAGATCTCTTCAGGGACAACTCTGGGGCCAACGTCCTGACTTTC
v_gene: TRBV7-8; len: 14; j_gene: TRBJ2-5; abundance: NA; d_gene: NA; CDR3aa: CASSLASTPETQYF; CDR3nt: TGTGCCAGCAGCTTAGCGTCCACCCCAGAGACCCAGTACTTC
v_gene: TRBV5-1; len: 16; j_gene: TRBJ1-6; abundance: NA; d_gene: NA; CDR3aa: CASSLGSDLRNSPLHF; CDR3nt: TGCGCCAGCAGCTTGGGCTCAGACCTTCGCAATTCACCCCTCCACTTT
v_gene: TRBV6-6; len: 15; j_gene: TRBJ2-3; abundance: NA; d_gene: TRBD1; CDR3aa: CASNRGGQVTDTQYF; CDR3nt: TGTGCCAGCAACCGAGGGGGACAGGTTACAGATACGCAGTATTTT
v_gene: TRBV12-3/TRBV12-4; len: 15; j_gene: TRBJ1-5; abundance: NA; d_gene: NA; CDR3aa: CASSFQQVNNQPQHF; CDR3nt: TGTGCCAGCAGTTTCCAACAGGTGAACAATCAGCCCCAGCATTTT
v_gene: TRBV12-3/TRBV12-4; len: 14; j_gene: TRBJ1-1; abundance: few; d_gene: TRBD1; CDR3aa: CASSYTGQGGEAFF; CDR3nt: TGTGCCAGCAGCTATACGGGACAGGGGGGTGAAGCTTTCTTT
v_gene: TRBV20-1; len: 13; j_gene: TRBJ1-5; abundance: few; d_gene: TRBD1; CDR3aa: CSAETGDWQPQHF; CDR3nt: TGCAGTGCTGAAACAGGGGATTGGCAGCCCCAGCATTTT
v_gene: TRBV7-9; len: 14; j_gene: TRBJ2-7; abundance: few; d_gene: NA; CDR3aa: CASSYRESSYEQYF; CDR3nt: TGTGCCAGCAGTTACCGGGAGAGCTCCTACGAGCAGTACTTC
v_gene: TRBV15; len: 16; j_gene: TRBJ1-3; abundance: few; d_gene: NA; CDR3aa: CATSRDMGDPGNTIYF; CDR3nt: TGTGCCACCAGCAGAGATATGGGGGACCCTGGAAACACCATATATTTT
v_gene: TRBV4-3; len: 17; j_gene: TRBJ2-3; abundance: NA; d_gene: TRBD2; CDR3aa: CASSQAGGLEGTDTQYF; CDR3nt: TGCGCCAGCAGCCAAGCGGGGGGGCTAGAGGGCACAGATACGCAGTATTTT
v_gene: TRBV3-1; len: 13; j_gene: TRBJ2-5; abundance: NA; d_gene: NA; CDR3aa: CASSPQGGGTQYF; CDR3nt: TGTGCCAGCAGCCCCCAGGGGGGTGGGACCCAGTACTTC
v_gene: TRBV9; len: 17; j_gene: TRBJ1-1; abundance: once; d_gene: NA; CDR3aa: CASSPSMGPGGNTEAFF; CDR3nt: TGTGCCAGCAGCCCCTCGATGGGACCAGGTGGGAACACTGAAGCTTTCTTT
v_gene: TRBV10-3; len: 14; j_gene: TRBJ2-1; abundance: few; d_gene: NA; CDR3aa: CAISEGQGYNEQFF; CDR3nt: TGTGCCATCAGTGAGGGGCAGGGATACAATGAGCAGTTCTTC
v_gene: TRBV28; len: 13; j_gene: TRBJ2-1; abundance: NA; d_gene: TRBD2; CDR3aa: CASSWRGYNEQFF; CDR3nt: TGTGCCAGCAGTTGGCGGGGGTACAATGAGCAGTTCTTC
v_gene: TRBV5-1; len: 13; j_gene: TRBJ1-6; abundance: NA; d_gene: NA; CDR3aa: CASSSDLNSPLHF; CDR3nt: TGCGCCAGCAGCTCCGATCTTAATTCACCCCTCCACTTT
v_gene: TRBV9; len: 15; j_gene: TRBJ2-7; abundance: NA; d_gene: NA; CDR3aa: CASSVPTASSYEQYF; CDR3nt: TGTGCCAGCAGCGTTCCGACAGCGAGCTCCTACGAGCAGTACTTC
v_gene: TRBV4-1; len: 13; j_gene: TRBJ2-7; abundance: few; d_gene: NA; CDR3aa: CASSPMGMDEQYF; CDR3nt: TGCGCCAGCAGCCCAATGGGGATGGACGAGCAGTACTTC
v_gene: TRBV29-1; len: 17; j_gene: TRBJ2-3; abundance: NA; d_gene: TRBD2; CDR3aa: CSVEVPSKASGRYTQYF; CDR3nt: TGCAGCGTTGAAGTTCCGTCTAAGGCTAGCGGGAGATATACGCAGTATTTT
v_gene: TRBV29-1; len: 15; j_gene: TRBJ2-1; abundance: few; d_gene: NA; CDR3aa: CSVAPGHRNYNEQFF; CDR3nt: TGCAGCGTAGCACCGGGACACCGAAATTACAATGAGCAGTTCTTC
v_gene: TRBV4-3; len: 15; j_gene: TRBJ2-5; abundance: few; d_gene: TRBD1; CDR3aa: CASSQGDRAGETQYF; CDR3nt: TGCGCCAGCAGCCAAGGGGACAGGGCGGGGGAGACCCAGTACTTC
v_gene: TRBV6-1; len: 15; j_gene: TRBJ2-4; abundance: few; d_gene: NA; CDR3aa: CASSEQVVAKNIQYF; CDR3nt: TGTGCCAGCAGTGAGCAGGTGGTAGCCAAAAACATTCAGTACTTC
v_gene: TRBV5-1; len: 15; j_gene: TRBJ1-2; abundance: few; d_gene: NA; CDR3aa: CASSLFYDYGYGYTF; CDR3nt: TGCGCCAGCAGCTTGTTTTACGATTACGGGTATGGCTACACCTTC
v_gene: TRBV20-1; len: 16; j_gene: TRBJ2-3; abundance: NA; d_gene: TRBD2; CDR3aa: CSARDYLAGVQDTQYF; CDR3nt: TGCAGTGCTAGAGATTATCTAGCGGGAGTGCAAGATACGCAGTATTTT
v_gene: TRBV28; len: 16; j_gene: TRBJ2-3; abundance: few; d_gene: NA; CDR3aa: CASRRDRTPSTDTQYF; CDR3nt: TGTGCCAGCAGGAGAGATCGGACACCTAGCACAGATACGCAGTATTTT
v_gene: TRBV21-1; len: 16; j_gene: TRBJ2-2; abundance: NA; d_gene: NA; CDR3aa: CASSKRGTYNTGELFF; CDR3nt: TGTGCCAGCAGCAAACGGGGGACTTATAACACCGGGGAGCTGTTTTTT
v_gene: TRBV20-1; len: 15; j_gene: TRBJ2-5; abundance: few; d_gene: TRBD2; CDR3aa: CSASAPGLPQETQYF; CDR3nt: TGCAGTGCTAGTGCCCCGGGACTACCACAAGAGACCCAGTACTTC
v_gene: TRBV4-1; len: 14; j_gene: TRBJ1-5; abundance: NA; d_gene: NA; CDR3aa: CASSQGLYNQPQHF; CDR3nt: TGCGCCAGCAGCCAAGGACTGTACAATCAGCCCCAGCATTTT